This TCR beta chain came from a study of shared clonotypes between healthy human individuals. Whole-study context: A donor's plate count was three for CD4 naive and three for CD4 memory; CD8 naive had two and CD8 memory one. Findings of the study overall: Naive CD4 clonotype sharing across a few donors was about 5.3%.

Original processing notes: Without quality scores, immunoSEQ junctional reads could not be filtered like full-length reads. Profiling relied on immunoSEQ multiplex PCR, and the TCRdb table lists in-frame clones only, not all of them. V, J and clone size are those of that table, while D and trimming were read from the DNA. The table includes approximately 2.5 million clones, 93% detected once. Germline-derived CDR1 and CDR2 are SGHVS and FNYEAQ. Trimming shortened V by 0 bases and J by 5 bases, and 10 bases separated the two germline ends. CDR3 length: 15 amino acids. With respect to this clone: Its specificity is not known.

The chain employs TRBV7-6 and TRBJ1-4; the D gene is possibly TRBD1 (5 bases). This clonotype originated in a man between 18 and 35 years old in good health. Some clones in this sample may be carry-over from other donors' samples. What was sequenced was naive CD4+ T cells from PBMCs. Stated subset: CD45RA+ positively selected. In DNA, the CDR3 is TGTGCCAGCAGCTTAGCGGGGACTGCCAATGAAAAACTGTTTTTT. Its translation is CASSLAGTANEKLFF.